This TCR beta chain stems from a study of T cell changes during pregnancy in multiple sclerosis. The germline V gene has CDR1 SGHAT and CDR2 FQNNGV. The V segment lost 0 bases and the J segment 5 bases; nucleotides outside the gene matches: 8. The CDR3 has 16 residues. Sequencing was performed with immunoSEQ multiplex PCR; in TCRdb, only in-frame clones are kept and a portion is missing. The table has about 40,000 clones, 89% seen once. This rearrangement joins TRBV11-2 to TRBJ2-5; 8 nucleotides line up with TRBD1. Here the sequenced sample was CD4+ T cells from peripheral blood mononuclear cells, taken after pregnancy. This sequence was found in a female donor with multiple sclerosis, enrolled in a pregnancy study. As DNA, the CDR3 is TGTGCCAGCAGCTTAGATCCGACAGGGGTGAGGGAGACCCAGTACTTC. Amino acids: CASSLDPTGVRETQYF.